The 6 T cell receptor beta chains in this list originate from one sample, sequenced in a study of blood T cell repertoires in COVID-19. The assay was immunoSEQ multiplex PCR, and TCRdb's table has in-frame clones only and misses some. The repertoire holds over 150,000 clones, with 80% to 90% as singletons. Sample: peripheral blood. Receptor source: a woman at least 80 years old with acute or convalescent COVID-19.

The CDR3 DNA reads as TGTGCCAGCCAGAGACGGGGTAATGAGCAGTTCTTC. Encoded protein: CASQRRGNEQFF. V is TRBV6-6 and J is TRBJ2-1; D perhaps matches TRBD2 (5 bases). Germline V gene lookup returns CDR1 MNHNY and CDR2 SVGAGI (reference sequence). This CDR3 spans 12 amino acids. Trimming removed 8 bases at V and 7 bases at J, with 12 bases between.

The chain uses TRBV19 and TRBJ2-7, with 7 nucleotides matching TRBD1. The germline V gene has CDR1 LNHDA and CDR2 SQIVND (reference sequence). This CDR3 is 15 amino acids long. V shed 5 bases and J 2 bases; nucleotides not matched to a gene: 9. CDR3 sequence reads: CASSQRQGFPYEQYF. CDR3 nucleotides: TGTGCCAGTAGTCAACGACAGGGCTTCCCCTACGAGCAGTACTTC.

The CDR3 here is CAASEDGQPHNYGYTF. For the CDR3, the DNA is TGTGCCGCGAGCGAAGATGGACAGCCGCATAACTATGGCTACACCTTC. This chain connects TRBV19 to TRBJ1-2, with D tentatively TRBD1 (6 bases). This CDR3 spans 16 amino acids. Trimming removed 11 bases at V and 1 base at J, with 23 bases between. CDR1 and CDR2 from the germline V gene are LNHDA and SQIVND (reference sequence).

The rearrangement joins TRBV24-1 to TRBJ2-7; 14 nucleotides match TRBD2. Per the germline V gene, CDR1 is KGHDR and CDR2 is SFDVKD. Trimming removed 7 bases from V and 4 bases from J; junction bases left unmatched: 17. The CDR3 extends over 19 amino acids. CDR3: CATRYPGLAGVKGHYEQYF. The CDR3 coding sequence is TGTGCCACCAGATATCCGGGACTAGCGGGAGTTAAGGGCCATTACGAGCAGTACTTC.

The V call is TRBV30, the J call TRBJ2-1; 14 nucleotides align to TRBD2. Trimming cost V 1 base and J 8 bases; bases outside gene matches: 1. The CDR3 length is 14 residues. CDR1 GTSNPN and CDR2 SVGIG come from the germline V gene (reference sequence). The DNA of the CDR3 is TGTGCCTGGAGTGCGGGACTAGCGGGAGATGAGCAGTTCTTC. Amino acids: CAWSAGLAGDEQFF.

This clone was observed a single time. This chain uses TRBV6-2 or TRBV6-3 with TRBJ2-7; 9 bases are shared with TRBD2. The trim removed 5 bases at V and 3 bases at J, leaving 17 bases unmatched. Germline values: CDR1 MNHEY, CDR2 SVGEGT. The CDR3 length is 18 residues. The CDR3 DNA reads as TGTGCCAGCAGTCTCCCGAAGTTTAGACTAGCGGAATTCTACGAGCAGTACTTC. Protein: CASSLPKFRLAEFYEQYF.